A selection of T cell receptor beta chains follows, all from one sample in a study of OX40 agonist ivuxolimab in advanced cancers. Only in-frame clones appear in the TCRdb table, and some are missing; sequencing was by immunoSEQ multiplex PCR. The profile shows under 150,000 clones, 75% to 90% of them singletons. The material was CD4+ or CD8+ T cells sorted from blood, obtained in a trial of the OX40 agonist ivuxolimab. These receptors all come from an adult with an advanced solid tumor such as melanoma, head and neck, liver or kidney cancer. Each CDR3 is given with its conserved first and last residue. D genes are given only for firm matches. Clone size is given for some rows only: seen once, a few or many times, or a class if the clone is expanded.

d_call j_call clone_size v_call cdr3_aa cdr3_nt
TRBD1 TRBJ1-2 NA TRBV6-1 CASSEGGTGGPYGYTF TGTGCCAGCAGTGAAGGCGGGACAGGGGGCCCTTATGGCTACACCTTC
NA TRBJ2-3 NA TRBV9 CASSVGSTDTQYF TGTGCCAGCAGCGTAGGCAGCACAGATACGCAGTATTTT
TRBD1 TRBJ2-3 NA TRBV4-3 CASSQRPGTGRADTQYF TGCGCCAGCAGCCAAAGGCCGGGGACAGGGCGGGCAGATACGCAGTATTTT
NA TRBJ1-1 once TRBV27 CASSFRQNTEAFF TGTGCCAGCAGTTTCAGGCAGAACACTGAAGCTTTCTTT
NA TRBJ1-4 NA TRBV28 CASSPLAGIEANEKLFF TGTGCCAGCAGTCCGTTGGCCGGGATTGAGGCTAATGAAAAACTGTTTTTT
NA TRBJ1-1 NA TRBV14 CASSRGNTEAFF TGTGCCAGCAGCCGAGGGAACACTGAAGCTTTCTTT
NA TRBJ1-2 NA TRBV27 CASSLSWDNYGYTF TGTGCCAGCAGTTTATCTTGGGATAACTATGGCTACACCTTC
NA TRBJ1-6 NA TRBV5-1 CASSEDGERNSPLHF TGCGCCAGCAGCGAGGACGGGGAGCGTAATTCACCCCTCCACTTT
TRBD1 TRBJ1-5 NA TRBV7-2 CASRPPGQDQPQHF TGTGCCAGCAGGCCTCCGGGACAGGATCAGCCCCAGCATTTT
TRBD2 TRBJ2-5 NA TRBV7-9 CASSFPLAGYTQYF TGTGCCAGCAGCTTTCCACTAGCGGGGTACACCCAGTACTTC
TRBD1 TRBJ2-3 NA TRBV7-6 CASSLGFRTGGIPDTQYF TGTGCCAGCAGCTTAGGTTTTAGGACAGGGGGCATCCCAGATACGCAGTATTTT
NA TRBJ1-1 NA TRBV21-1 CASSKFPDRGSNTEAFF TGTGCCAGCAGCAAATTCCCCGACAGGGGCTCTAACACTGAAGCTTTCTTT
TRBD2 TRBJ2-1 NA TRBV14 CASSQWTSGGSLFSYNEQFF TGTGCCAGCAGCCAGTGGACTAGCGGGGGTTCTCTCTTCTCCTACAATGAGCAGTTCTTC
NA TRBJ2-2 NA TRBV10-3 CAISDTQVETGELFF TGTGCCATCAGTGATACGCAGGTGGAAACCGGGGAGCTGTTTTTT
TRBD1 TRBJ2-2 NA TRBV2 CASSGQGAYTGELFF TGTGCCAGCAGTGGGCAGGGGGCGTACACCGGGGAGCTGTTTTTT
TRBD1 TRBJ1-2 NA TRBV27 CASRSAGTGSGYTF TGTGCCAGCAGGTCAGCCGGGACAGGGAGCGGCTACACCTTC
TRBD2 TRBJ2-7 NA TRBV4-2 CASSQLAGDSYEQYF TGTGCCAGCAGCCAACTAGCGGGGGATTCCTACGAGCAGTACTTC
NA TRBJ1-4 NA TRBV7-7 CASSLERKGGTVNANEKLFF TGTGCTAGCAGCTTAGAGAGGAAGGGAGGTACGGTCAACGCAAATGAAAAACTGTTTTTT
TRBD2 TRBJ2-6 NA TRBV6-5 CASSAGGAGANVLTF TGTGCCAGCAGTGCGGGAGGGGCTGGGGCCAACGTCCTGACTTTC
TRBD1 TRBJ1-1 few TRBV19 CASRRGQSSNTEAFF TGTGCCAGTAGAAGGGGGCAGAGTTCTAACACTGAAGCTTTCTTT
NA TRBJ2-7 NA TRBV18 CASSPPGVHEQYF TGTGCCAGCTCACCACCGGGGGTCCACGAGCAGTACTTC
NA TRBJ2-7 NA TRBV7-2 CASSPGQGPYYEQYF TGTGCCAGCAGCCCCGGGCAGGGCCCTTACTACGAGCAGTACTTC
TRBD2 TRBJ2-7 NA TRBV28 CASSLSGRTYEQYF TGTGCCAGCAGTTTATCCGGGAGGACCTACGAGCAGTACTTC
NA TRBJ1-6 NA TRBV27 CASSSYNSPLHF TGTGCCAGCAGTTCCTATAATTCACCCCTCCACTTT
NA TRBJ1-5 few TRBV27 CASSLLGARTGNQPQHF TGTGCCAGCAGTTTACTCGGGGCGAGGACAGGCAATCAGCCCCAGCATTTT
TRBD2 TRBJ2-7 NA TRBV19 CASSIGAGGFYEQYF TGTGCCAGTAGTATAGGAGCGGGGGGCTTCTACGAGCAGTACTTC
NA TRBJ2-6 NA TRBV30 CAWSLSGANVLTF TGTGCCTGGAGCCTCTCTGGGGCCAACGTCCTGACTTTC
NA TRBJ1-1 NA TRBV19 CASSLSWTTEAFF TGTGCCAGTAGTCTTTCTTGGACCACTGAAGCTTTCTTT
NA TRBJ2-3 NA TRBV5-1 CASSLAGGTDTQYF TGCGCCAGCAGCTTGGCGGGGGGCACAGATACGCAGTATTTT
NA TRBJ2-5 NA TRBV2 CASSPPGVVERETQYF TGTGCCAGCAGTCCCCCCGGGGTGGTGGAGCGGGAGACCCAGTACTTC
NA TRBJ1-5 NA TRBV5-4 CASSYDGYNQPQHF TGTGCCAGCAGCTATGATGGTTACAATCAGCCCCAGCATTTT
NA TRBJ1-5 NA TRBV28 CASRPGANQPQHF TGTGCCAGCCGACCAGGGGCCAATCAGCCCCAGCATTTT
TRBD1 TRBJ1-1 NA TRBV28 CASSKGEGARTEAFF TGTGCCAGCAGTAAAGGGGAGGGGGCGCGAACTGAAGCTTTCTTT
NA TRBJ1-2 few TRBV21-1 CASRPRVNYGYTF TGTGCCAGCAGACCCAGGGTTAACTATGGCTACACCTTC
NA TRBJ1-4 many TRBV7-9 CASSFLEKLFF TGTGCCAGCAGCTTTCTTGAAAAACTGTTTTTT
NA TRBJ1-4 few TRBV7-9 CASSLGQYRVGATNEKLFF TGTGCCAGCAGCTTAGGTCAATACAGGGTCGGTGCAACTAATGAAAAACTGTTTTTT
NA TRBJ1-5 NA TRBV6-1 CASSEYNRVVGQPQHF TGTGCCAGCAGTGAATACAACAGGGTGGTAGGACAGCCCCAGCATTTT
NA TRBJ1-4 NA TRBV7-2 CATRQADEKLFF TGTGCCACCCGACAGGCGGATGAAAAACTGTTTTTT
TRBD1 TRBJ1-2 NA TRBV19 CASSTEYPGQSLYGYTF TGTGCCAGTAGTACTGAATACCCGGGACAGTCGCTCTATGGCTACACCTTC
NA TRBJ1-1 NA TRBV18 CASSPGTEAFF TGTGCCAGCTCCCCCGGGACCGAAGCTTTCTTT
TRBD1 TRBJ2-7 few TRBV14 CASSQDPPRGSYEQYF TGTGCCAGCAGCCAAGACCCGCCCAGGGGGAGCTACGAGCAGTACTTC
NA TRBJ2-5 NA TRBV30 CAWSVGSALETQYF TGTGCCTGGAGTGTAGGGTCCGCTCTGGAGACCCAGTACTTC
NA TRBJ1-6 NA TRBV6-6 CASSPGQYNSPLHF TGTGCCAGCAGTCCCGGACAGTATAATTCACCCCTCCACTTT
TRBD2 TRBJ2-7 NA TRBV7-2 CASSLDVAGGPNDEQYF TGTGCCAGCAGCTTAGATGTAGCGGGGGGGCCGAACGACGAGCAGTACTTC
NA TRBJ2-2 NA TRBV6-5 CAIRGRNTGELFF TGTGCCATCCGGGGGAGGAACACCGGGGAGCTGTTTTTT
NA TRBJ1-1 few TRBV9 CASSVQGSTEAFF TGTGCCAGCAGCGTACAGGGGAGCACTGAAGCTTTCTTT
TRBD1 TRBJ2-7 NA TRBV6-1 CASSARGTGPYEQYF TGTGCCAGCAGTGCCCGTGGGACAGGGCCCTACGAGCAGTACTTC
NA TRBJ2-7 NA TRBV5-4 CASSPSFGASYEQYF TGTGCCAGCAGCCCATCTTTCGGGGCCTCCTACGAGCAGTACTTC
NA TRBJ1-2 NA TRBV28 CASTRWGSMDRLGYTF TGTGCCAGCACTCGATGGGGGTCGATGGACCGATTGGGCTACACCTTC
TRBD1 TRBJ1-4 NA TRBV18 CASSPGTANEKLFF TGTGCCAGCTCACCAGGGACAGCAAATGAAAAACTGTTTTTT
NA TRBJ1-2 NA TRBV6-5 CASRTGPSNYGYTF TGTGCCAGCAGAACGGGACCCTCAAACTATGGCTACACCTTC
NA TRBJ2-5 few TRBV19 CASSSSGAQGNTQYF TGTGCCAGTAGTTCAAGCGGGGCTCAGGGGAACACCCAGTACTTC
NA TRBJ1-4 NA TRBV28 CASSTPSQGEKLFF TGTGCCAGCAGTACGCCCTCTCAAGGGGAAAAACTGTTTTTT
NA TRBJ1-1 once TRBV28 CASSSHGTANTEAFF TGTGCCAGCAGTTCGCACGGGACGGCGAACACTGAAGCTTTCTTT
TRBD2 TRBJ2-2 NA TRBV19 CASMIGLAGGGGTGELFF TGTGCCAGTATGATCGGACTAGCGGGGGGCGGTGGCACCGGGGAGCTGTTTTTT
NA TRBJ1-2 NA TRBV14 CASSQVSAANYGYTF TGTGCCAGCAGCCAAGTATCCGCAGCTAACTATGGCTACACCTTC
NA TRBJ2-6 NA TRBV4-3 CASSQRFSSGANVLTF TGCGCCAGCAGCCAAAGGTTTTCGAGTGGGGCCAACGTCCTGACTTTC